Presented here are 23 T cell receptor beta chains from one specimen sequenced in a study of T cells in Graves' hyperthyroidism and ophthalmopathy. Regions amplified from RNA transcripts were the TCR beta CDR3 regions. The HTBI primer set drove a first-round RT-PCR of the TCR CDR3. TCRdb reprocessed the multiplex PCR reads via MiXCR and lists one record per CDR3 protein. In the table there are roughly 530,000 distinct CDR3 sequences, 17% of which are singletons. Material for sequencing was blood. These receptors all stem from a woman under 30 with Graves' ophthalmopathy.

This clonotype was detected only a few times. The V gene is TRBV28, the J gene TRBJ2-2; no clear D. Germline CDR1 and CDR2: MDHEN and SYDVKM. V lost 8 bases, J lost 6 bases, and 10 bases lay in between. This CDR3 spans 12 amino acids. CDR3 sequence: CASADPAGELFF. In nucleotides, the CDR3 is TGTGCCAGCGCAGACCCCGCCGGGGAGCTGTTTTTT.

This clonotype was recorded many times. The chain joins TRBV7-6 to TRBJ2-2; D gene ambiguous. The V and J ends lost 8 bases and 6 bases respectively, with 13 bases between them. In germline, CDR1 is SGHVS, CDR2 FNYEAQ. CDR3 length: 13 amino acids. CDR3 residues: CASRKEGPGELFF. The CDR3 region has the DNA TGTGCCAGCCGAAAGGAAGGGCCCGGGGAGCTGTTTTTT.

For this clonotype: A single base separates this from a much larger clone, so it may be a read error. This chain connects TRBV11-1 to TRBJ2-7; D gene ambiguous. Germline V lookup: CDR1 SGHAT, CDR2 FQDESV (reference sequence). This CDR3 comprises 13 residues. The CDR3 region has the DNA TGTACCAGCAGCTTCGCCGAGCTCTACGAGCAGTACTTC. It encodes CTSSFAELYEQYF. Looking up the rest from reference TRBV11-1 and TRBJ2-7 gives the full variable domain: EAEVAQSPRYKITEKSQAVAFWCDPISGHATLYWYRQILGQGPELLVQFQDESVVDDSQLPKDRFSAERLKGVDSTLKIQPAELGDSAMYLCTSSFAELYEQYFGPGTRLTVT.

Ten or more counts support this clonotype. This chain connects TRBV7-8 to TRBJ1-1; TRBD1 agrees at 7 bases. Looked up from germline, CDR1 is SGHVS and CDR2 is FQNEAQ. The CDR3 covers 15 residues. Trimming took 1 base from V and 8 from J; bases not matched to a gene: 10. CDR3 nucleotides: TGTGCCAGCAGCTTAGTTAGACAGGGACTTTCAGAAGCTTTCTTT. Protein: CASSLVRQGLSEAFF.

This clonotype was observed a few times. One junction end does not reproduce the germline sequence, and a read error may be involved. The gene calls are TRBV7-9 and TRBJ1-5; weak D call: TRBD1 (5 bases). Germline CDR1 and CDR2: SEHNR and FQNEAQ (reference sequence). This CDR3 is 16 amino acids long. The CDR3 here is CASTLGDRDSNQPQHF. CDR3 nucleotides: TGTGCCAGCACCTTAGGGGACCGGGACAGCAATCAGCCCCAGCATTTT.

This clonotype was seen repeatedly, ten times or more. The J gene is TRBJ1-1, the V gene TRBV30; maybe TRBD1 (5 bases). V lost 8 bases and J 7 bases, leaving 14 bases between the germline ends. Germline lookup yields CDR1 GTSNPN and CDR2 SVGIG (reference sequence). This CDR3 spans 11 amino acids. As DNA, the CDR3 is TGTGCCCAACAGGCCCGGGTTGAAGCTTTCTTT. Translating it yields CAQQARVEAFF.

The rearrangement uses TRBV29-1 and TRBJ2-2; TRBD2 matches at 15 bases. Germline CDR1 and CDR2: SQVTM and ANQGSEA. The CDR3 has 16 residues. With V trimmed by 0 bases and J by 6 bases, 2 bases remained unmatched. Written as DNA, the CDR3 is TGCAGCGTTGAAGAGGGACTAGCGGGAGGTTCCGGGGAGCTGTTTTTT. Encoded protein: CSVEEGLAGGSGELFF.

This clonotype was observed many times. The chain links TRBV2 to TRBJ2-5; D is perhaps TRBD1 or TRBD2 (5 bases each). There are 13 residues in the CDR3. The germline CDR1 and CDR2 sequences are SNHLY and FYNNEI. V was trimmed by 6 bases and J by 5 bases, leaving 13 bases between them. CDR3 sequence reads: CASRWTEGETQYF. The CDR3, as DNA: TGTGCCAGCAGATGGACCGAGGGGGAGACCCAGTACTTC.

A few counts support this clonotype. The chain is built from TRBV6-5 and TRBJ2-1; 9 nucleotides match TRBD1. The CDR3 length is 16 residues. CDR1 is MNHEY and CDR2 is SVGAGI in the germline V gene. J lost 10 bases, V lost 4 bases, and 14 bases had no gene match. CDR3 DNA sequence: TGTGCCAGCAGTTCAACCTGGACAGGGGACGCACACGAGCAGTTCTTC. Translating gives CASSSTWTGDAHEQFF.

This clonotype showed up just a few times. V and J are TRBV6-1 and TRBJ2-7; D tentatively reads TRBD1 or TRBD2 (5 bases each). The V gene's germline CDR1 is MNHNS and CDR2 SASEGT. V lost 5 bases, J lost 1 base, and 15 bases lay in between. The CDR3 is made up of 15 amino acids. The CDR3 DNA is TGTGCCAGCAGTCGCCTGACGAGGGGTTCCTACGAGCAGTACTTC. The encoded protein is CASSRLTRGSYEQYF.

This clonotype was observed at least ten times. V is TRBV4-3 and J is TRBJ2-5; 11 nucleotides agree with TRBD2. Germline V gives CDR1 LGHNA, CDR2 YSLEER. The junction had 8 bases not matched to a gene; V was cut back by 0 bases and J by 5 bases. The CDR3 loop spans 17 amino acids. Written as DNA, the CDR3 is TGCGCCAGCAGCCAAGAGGCCGGGACTAGCGGTACGGAGACCCAGTACTTC. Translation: CASSQEAGTSGTETQYF.

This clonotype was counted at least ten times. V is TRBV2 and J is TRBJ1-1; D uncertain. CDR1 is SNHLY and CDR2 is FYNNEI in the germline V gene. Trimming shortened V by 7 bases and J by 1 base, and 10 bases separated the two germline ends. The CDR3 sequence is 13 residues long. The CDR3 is CASTLSGNTEAFF. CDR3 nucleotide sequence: TGTGCCAGCACCCTGAGCGGGAACACTGAAGCTTTCTTT.

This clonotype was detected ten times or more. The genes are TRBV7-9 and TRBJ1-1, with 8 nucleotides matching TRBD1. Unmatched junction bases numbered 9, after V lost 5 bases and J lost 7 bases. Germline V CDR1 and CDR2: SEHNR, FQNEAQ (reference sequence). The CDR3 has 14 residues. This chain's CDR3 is CASSASGGLNEAFF. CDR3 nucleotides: TGTGCCAGCAGCGCCTCAGGGGGCCTAAATGAAGCTTTCTTT. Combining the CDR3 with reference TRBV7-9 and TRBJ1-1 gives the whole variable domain DTGVSQNPRHKITKRGQNVTFRCDPISEHNRLYWYRQTLGQGPEFLTYFQNEAQLEKSRLLSDRFSAERPKGSFSTLEIQRTEQGDSAMYLCASSASGGLNEAFFGQGTRLTVV.

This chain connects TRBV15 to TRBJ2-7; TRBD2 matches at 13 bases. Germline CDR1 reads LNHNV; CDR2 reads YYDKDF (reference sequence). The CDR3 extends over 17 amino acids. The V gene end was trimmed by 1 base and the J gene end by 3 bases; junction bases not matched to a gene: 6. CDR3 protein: CATSRASGLAGLYEQYF. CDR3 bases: TGTGCCACCAGCAGAGCCTCGGGACTAGCGGGACTCTACGAGCAGTACTTC.

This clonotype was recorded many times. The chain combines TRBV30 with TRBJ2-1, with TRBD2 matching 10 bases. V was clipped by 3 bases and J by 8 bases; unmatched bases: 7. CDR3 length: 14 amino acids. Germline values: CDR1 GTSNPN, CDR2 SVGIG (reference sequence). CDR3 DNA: TGTGCCTGGAGCAGGACTAGCGGAATCTATGAGCAGTTCTTC. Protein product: CAWSRTSGIYEQFF.

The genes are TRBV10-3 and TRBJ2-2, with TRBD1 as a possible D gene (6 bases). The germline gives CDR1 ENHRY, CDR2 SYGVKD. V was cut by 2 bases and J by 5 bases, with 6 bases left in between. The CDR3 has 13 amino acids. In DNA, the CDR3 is TGTGCCATCAGTGAGAGGGGGACCGGGGAGCTGTTTTTT. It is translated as CAISERGTGELFF.

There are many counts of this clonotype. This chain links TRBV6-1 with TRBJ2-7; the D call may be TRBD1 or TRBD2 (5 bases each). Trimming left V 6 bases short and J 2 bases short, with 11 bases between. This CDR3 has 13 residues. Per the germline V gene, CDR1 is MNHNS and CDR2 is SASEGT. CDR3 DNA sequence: TGTGCCAGCAGGTCCGGGGCCACCTACGAGCAGTACTTC. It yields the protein CASRSGATYEQYF.

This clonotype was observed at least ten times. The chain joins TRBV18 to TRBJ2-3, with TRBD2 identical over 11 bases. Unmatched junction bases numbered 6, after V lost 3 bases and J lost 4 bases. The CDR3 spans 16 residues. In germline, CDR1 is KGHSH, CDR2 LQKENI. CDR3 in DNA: TGTGCCAGCTCACCCAAGACTAGCGGGATCCCAGATACGCAGTATTTT. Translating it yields CASSPKTSGIPDTQYF.

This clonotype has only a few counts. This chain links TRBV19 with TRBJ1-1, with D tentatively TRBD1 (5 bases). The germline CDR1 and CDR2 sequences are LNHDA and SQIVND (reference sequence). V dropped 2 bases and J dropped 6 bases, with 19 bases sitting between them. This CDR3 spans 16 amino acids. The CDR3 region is CASSIRGRPLDSEAFF. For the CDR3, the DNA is TGTGCCAGTAGTATAAGGGGCAGACCGCTAGATTCTGAAGCTTTCTTT.

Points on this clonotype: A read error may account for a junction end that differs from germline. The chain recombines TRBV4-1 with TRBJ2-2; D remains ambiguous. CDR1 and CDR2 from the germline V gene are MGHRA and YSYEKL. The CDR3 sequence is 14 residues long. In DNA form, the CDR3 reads TGCGCCAGCAGCAAAAACACGAACACCGAGGAGCTGTTTTTT. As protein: CASSKNTNTEELFF.

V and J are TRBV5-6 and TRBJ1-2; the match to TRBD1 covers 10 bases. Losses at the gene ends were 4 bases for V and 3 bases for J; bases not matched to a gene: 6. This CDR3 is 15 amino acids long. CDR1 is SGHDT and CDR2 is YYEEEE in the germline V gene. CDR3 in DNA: TGTGCCAGCAGCCCTGGGACAGGGGTAGACTATGGCTACACCTTC. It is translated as CASSPGTGVDYGYTF.

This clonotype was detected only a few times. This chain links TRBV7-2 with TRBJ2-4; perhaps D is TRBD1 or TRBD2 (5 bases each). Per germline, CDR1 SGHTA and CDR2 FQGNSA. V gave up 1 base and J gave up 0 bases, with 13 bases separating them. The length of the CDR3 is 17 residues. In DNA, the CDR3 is TGTGCCAGCAGCTTAGACTGGGGGAACCTAGCCAAAAACATTCAGTACTTC. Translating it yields CASSLDWGNLAKNIQYF.

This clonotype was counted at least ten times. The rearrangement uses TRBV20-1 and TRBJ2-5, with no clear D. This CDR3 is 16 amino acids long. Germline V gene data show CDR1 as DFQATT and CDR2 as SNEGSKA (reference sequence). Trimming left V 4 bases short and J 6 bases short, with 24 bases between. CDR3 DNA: TGCAGTGCTAAGTATAGCCCCTGGCGCCCAGGTCAGACCCAGTACTTC. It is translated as CSAKYSPWRPGQTQYF.